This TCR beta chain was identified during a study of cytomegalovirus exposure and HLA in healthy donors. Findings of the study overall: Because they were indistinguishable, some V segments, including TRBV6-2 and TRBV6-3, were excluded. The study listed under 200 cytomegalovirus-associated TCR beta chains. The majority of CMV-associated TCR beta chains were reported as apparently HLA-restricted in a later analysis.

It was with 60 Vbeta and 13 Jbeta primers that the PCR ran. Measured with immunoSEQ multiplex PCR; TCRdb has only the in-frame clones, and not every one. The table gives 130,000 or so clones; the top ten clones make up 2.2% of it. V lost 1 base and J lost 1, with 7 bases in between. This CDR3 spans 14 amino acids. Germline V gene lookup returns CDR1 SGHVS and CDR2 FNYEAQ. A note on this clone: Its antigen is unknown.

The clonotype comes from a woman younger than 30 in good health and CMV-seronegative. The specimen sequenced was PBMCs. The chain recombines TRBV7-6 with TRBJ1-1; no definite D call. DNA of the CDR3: TGTGCCAGCAGCTTAGGTCGACAGAACACTGAAGCTTTCTTT. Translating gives CASSLGRQNTEAFF.